The rows below give T cell receptor beta chains drawn from one sample of a study of shared clonotypes between healthy human individuals. Clones were read by immunoSEQ multiplex PCR, and TCRdb kept only the in-frame ones, dropping some. This sample has approximately 1.5 million clones; less than 99% occur once, and the top ten carry roughly 0.36%. Sequenced: naive CD4+ T cells sorted from blood. The receptors shown here come from a man between 25 and 39 years old in good health. Each CDR3 is given with its conserved first and last residue. A D gene is named only where the DNA matches it firmly. Clone size is not always given. Where it is, it says once, few, many or a class for expanded clones.

d_gene: NA
j_gene: TRBJ2-7
abundance: once
v_gene: TRBV5-6
CDR3aa: CASSLGQTSYEQYF
CDR3nt: TGTGCCAGCAGCTTGGGTCAAACCTCCTACGAGCAGTACTTC

d_gene: NA
j_gene: TRBJ2-2
abundance: NA
v_gene: TRBV4-3
CDR3aa: CASSQDLAHTGELFF
CDR3nt: TGCGCCAGCAGCCAAGATCTGGCCCACACCGGGGAGCTGTTTTTT

d_gene: TRBD1
j_gene: TRBJ2-1
abundance: NA
v_gene: TRBV6-4
CDR3aa: CASSRDRGRLNEQFF
CDR3nt: TGTGCCAGCAGTCGGGACAGGGGGCGCCTCAATGAGCAGTTCTTC

d_gene: NA
j_gene: TRBJ1-1
abundance: NA
v_gene: TRBV10-1
CDR3aa: CASRPDRNTEAFF
CDR3nt: TGCGCCAGCAGACCGGACAGGAACACTGAAGCTTTCTTT

d_gene: TRBD1
j_gene: TRBJ1-5
abundance: NA
v_gene: TRBV5-1
CDR3aa: CASSLIVGQGENHQPQHF
CDR3nt: TGCGCCAGCAGCTTGATCGTGGGACAGGGGGAGAATCATCAGCCCCAGCATTTT

d_gene: TRBD1
j_gene: TRBJ2-7
abundance: NA
v_gene: TRBV29-1
CDR3aa: CSVEQTGVGEQYF
CDR3nt: TGCAGCGTTGAACAGACAGGGGTGGGTGAGCAGTACTTC

d_gene: TRBD1
j_gene: TRBJ2-1
abundance: NA
v_gene: TRBV25-1
CDR3aa: CASSELGQGDDNEQFF
CDR3nt: TGTGCCAGCAGTGAGTTGGGACAGGGGGACGACAATGAGCAGTTCTTC

d_gene: NA
j_gene: TRBJ2-7
abundance: NA
v_gene: TRBV19
CDR3aa: CASSIDRLGAYEQYF
CDR3nt: TGTGCCAGTAGTATAGACAGACTCGGTGCCTACGAGCAGTACTTC

d_gene: NA
j_gene: TRBJ2-7
abundance: once
v_gene: TRBV5-1
CDR3aa: CASSLGVGYEQYF
CDR3nt: TGCGCCAGCAGCTTGGGCGTCGGCTACGAGCAGTACTTC

d_gene: TRBD2
j_gene: TRBJ2-2
abundance: NA
v_gene: TRBV5-1
CDR3aa: CASSGLAGNTGELFF
CDR3nt: TGCGCCAGCAGTGGACTAGCGGGAAACACCGGGGAGCTGTTTTTT

d_gene: NA
j_gene: TRBJ1-4
abundance: NA
v_gene: TRBV2
CDR3aa: CASSEGQYTLFF
CDR3nt: TGTGCCAGCAGTGAAGGGCAGTATACGCTGTTTTTT

d_gene: TRBD2
j_gene: TRBJ2-2
abundance: NA
v_gene: TRBV5-1
CDR3aa: CASSDLAGNTGELFF
CDR3nt: TGCGCCAGCAGCGACCTAGCGGGGAACACCGGGGAGCTGTTTTTT

d_gene: NA
j_gene: TRBJ2-5
abundance: NA
v_gene: TRBV29-1
CDR3aa: CSVQGVVGGGETQYF
CDR3nt: TGCAGCGTCCAAGGCGTGGTAGGGGGTGGAGAGACCCAGTACTTC

d_gene: TRBD1
j_gene: TRBJ1-4
abundance: once
v_gene: TRBV5-1
CDR3aa: CASSLGQGNEKLFF
CDR3nt: TGCGCCAGCAGCTTGGGACAGGGAAACGAAAAACTGTTTTTT

d_gene: NA
j_gene: TRBJ1-2
abundance: NA
v_gene: TRBV6-1
CDR3aa: CASSVTAYGYTF
CDR3nt: TGTGCCAGCAGTGTGACAGCTTATGGCTACACCTTC

d_gene: NA
j_gene: TRBJ1-1
abundance: once
v_gene: TRBV5-8
CDR3aa: CASSLLATEAFF
CDR3nt: TGTGCCAGCAGCTTGTTGGCGACTGAAGCTTTCTTT

d_gene: TRBD1
j_gene: TRBJ1-1
abundance: NA
v_gene: TRBV6-5
CDR3aa: CASRGTVNTEAFF
CDR3nt: TGTGCCAGCAGGGGGACAGTGAACACTGAAGCTTTCTTT

d_gene: TRBD2
j_gene: TRBJ2-3
abundance: NA
v_gene: TRBV9
CDR3aa: CASSLTSGRAGTDTQYF
CDR3nt: TGTGCCAGCAGCCTGACTAGCGGGAGGGCCGGCACAGATACGCAGTATTTT

d_gene: NA
j_gene: TRBJ2-3
abundance: once
v_gene: TRBV28
CDR3aa: CASSLNQPGQYF
CDR3nt: TGTGCCAGCAGTTTAAACCAGCCTGGGCAGTATTTT

d_gene: NA
j_gene: TRBJ1-4
abundance: NA
v_gene: TRBV21-1
CDR3aa: CARISVGNEKLFF
CDR3nt: TGTGCCAGGATCTCGGTGGGTAATGAAAAACTGTTTTTT

d_gene: NA
j_gene: TRBJ2-7
abundance: NA
v_gene: TRBV29-1
CDR3aa: CSVGSVYEQYF
CDR3nt: TGCAGCGTTGGTTCGGTCTACGAGCAGTACTTC

d_gene: NA
j_gene: TRBJ2-3
abundance: NA
v_gene: TRBV6-5
CDR3aa: CASRGGSGTDTQYF
CDR3nt: TGTGCCAGCAGGGGTGGATCGGGCACAGATACGCAGTATTTT

d_gene: NA
j_gene: TRBJ1-2
abundance: NA
v_gene: TRBV28
CDR3aa: CASSLGGSAYGYTF
CDR3nt: TGTGCCAGCAGTTTGGGGGGATCGGCCTATGGCTACACCTTC

d_gene: NA
j_gene: TRBJ1-2
abundance: NA
v_gene: TRBV7-9
CDR3aa: CASSFGGYGYTF
CDR3nt: TGTGCCAGCAGCTTTGGGGGCTATGGCTACACCTTC

d_gene: NA
j_gene: TRBJ1-3
abundance: NA
v_gene: TRBV20-1
CDR3aa: CSANWRNTIYF
CDR3nt: TGCAGTGCTAACTGGAGAAACACCATATATTTT

d_gene: NA
j_gene: TRBJ2-1
abundance: NA
v_gene: TRBV5-1
CDR3aa: CASSLSQPGNEQFF
CDR3nt: TGCGCCAGCAGCTTGTCCCAGCCTGGCAATGAGCAGTTCTTC

d_gene: TRBD1
j_gene: TRBJ1-1
abundance: NA
v_gene: TRBV30
CDR3aa: CAWSATGVTEAFF
CDR3nt: TGTGCCTGGAGTGCCACAGGGGTCACTGAAGCTTTCTTT

d_gene: TRBD1
j_gene: TRBJ1-5
abundance: NA
v_gene: TRBV5-1
CDR3aa: CASSPGQGEYQPQHF
CDR3nt: TGCGCCAGCAGCCCCGGGCAGGGGGAGTATCAGCCCCAGCATTTT

d_gene: NA
j_gene: TRBJ2-1
abundance: NA
v_gene: TRBV5-1
CDR3aa: CASSLAGVEQFF
CDR3nt: TGCGCCAGCAGCTTGGCCGGGGTTGAGCAGTTCTTC

d_gene: TRBD1
j_gene: TRBJ2-1
abundance: NA
v_gene: TRBV5-4
CDR3aa: CASSYKGQENNEQFF
CDR3nt: TGTGCCAGCAGCTATAAGGGACAGGAGAACAATGAGCAGTTCTTC

d_gene: TRBD2
j_gene: TRBJ2-1
abundance: NA
v_gene: TRBV5-1
CDR3aa: CASSLFLAGVSYNEQFF
CDR3nt: TGCGCCAGCAGCTTGTTCCTAGCGGGAGTATCCTACAATGAGCAGTTCTTC

d_gene: TRBD1
j_gene: TRBJ2-1
abundance: once
v_gene: TRBV4-3
CDR3aa: CASSQRSTGGAWTTSYNEQFF
CDR3nt: TGCGCCAGCAGCCAACGTTCGACAGGGGGCGCGTGGACTACCTCCTACAATGAGCAGTTCTTC

d_gene: NA
j_gene: TRBJ2-7
abundance: NA
v_gene: TRBV7-2
CDR3aa: CASSHGGSEQYF
CDR3nt: TGTGCCAGCAGTCATGGGGGCAGTGAGCAGTACTTC

d_gene: TRBD1
j_gene: TRBJ2-1
abundance: NA
v_gene: TRBV5-1
CDR3aa: CASSSRGQGFNEQFF
CDR3nt: TGCGCCAGCAGCTCCAGGGGACAGGGGTTCAATGAGCAGTTCTTC

d_gene: NA
j_gene: TRBJ2-7
abundance: NA
v_gene: TRBV7-9
CDR3aa: CASSSSRVNYEQYF
CDR3nt: TGTGCCAGCAGCTCATCTCGGGTCAACTACGAGCAGTACTTC

d_gene: NA
j_gene: TRBJ2-1
abundance: once
v_gene: TRBV9
CDR3aa: CASSKASSYNEQFF
CDR3nt: TGTGCCAGCAGTAAGGCTAGCTCCTACAATGAGCAGTTCTTC

d_gene: NA
j_gene: TRBJ2-1
abundance: NA
v_gene: TRBV2
CDR3aa: CASPTAYNEQFF
CDR3nt: TGTGCCAGCCCTACAGCCTACAATGAGCAGTTCTTC

d_gene: NA
j_gene: TRBJ1-1
abundance: NA
v_gene: TRBV2
CDR3aa: CASRPFHGNTEAFF
CDR3nt: TGTGCCAGCAGACCGTTCCACGGGAACACTGAAGCTTTCTTT

d_gene: TRBD2
j_gene: TRBJ2-1
abundance: NA
v_gene: TRBV9
CDR3aa: CASSVEGGSYNEQFF
CDR3nt: TGTGCCAGCAGCGTAGAGGGCGGGAGTTACAATGAGCAGTTCTTC

d_gene: NA
j_gene: TRBJ2-2
abundance: NA
v_gene: TRBV4-3
CDR3aa: CASSPGAERTGELFF
CDR3nt: TGCGCCAGCAGCCCCGGGGCAGAGCGAACCGGGGAGCTGTTTTTT

d_gene: NA
j_gene: TRBJ1-5
abundance: NA
v_gene: TRBV18
CDR3aa: CASSPMALRTQPQHF
CDR3nt: TGTGCCAGCTCACCAATGGCATTGAGGACCCAGCCCCAGCATTTT

d_gene: TRBD1
j_gene: TRBJ2-1
abundance: once
v_gene: TRBV7-3
CDR3aa: CASSRTGIYNEQFF
CDR3nt: TGTGCCAGCAGTAGGACAGGGATATACAATGAGCAGTTCTTC